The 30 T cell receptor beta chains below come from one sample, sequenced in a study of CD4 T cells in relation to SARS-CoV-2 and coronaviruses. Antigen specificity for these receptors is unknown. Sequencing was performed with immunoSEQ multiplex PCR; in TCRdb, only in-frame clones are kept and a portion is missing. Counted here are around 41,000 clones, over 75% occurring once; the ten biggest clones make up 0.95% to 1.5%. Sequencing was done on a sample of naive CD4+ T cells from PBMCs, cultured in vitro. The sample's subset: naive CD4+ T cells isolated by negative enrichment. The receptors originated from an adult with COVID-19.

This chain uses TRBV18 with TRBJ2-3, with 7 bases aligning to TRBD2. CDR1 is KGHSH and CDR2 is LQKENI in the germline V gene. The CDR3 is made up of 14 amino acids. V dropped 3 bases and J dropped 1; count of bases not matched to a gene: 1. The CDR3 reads CASSPTSGTDTQYF. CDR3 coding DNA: TGTGCCAGCTCACCCACTAGCGGCACAGATACGCAGTATTTT.

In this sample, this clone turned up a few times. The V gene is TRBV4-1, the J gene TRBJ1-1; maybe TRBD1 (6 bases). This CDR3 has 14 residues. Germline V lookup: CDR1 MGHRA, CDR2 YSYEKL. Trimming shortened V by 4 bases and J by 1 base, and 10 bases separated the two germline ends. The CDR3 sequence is CASSLRGRNTEAFF. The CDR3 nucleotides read TGCGCCAGCAGCCTCAGGGGTCGGAACACTGAAGCTTTCTTT.

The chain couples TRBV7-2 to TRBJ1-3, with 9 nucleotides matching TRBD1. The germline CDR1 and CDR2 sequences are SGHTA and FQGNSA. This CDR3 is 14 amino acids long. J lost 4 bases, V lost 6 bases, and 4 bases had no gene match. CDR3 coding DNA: TGTGCCAGCAGGACCGGGACAGGGGGAAACACCATATATTTT. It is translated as CASRTGTGGNTIYF. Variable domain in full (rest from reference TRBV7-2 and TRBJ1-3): GAGVSQSPSNKVTEKGKDVELRCDPISGHTALYWYRQSLGQGLEFLIYFQGNSAPDKSGLPSDRFSAERTGGSVSTLTIQRTQQEDSAVYLCASRTGTGGNTIYFGEGSWLTVV.

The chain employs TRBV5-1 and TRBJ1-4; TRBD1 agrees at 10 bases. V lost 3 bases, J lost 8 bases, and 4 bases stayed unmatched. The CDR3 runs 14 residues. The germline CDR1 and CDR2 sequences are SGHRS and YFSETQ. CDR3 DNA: TGCGCCAGCAGCTCGACAGGGGGCGAGGAAAAACTGTTTTTT. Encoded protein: CASSSTGGEEKLFF.

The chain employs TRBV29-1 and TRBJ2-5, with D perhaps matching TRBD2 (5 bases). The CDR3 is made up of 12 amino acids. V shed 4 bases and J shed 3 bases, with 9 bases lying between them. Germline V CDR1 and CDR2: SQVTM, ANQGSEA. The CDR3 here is CSVVRREETQYF. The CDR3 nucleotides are TGCAGCGTTGTCAGGCGGGAAGAGACCCAGTACTTC.

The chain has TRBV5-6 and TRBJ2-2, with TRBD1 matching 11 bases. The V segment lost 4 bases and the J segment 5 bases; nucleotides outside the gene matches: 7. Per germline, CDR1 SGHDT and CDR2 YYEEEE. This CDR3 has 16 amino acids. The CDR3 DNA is TGTGCCAGCAGCCCCATGGACAGGGGGCTTACCGGGGAGCTGTTTTTT. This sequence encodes CASSPMDRGLTGELFF.

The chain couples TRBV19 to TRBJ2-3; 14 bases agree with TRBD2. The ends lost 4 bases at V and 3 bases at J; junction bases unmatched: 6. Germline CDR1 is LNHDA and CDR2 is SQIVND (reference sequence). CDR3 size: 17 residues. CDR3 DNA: TGTGCCAGTAGTACACGGACTAGCGGGAGGCCAACAGATACGCAGTATTTT. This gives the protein CASSTRTSGRPTDTQYF.

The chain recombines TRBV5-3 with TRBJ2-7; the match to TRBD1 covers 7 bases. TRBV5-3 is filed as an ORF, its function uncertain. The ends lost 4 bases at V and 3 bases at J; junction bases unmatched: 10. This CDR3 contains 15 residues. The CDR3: CARSLNTGQNYEQYF. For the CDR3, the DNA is TGTGCCAGAAGCCTAAACACGGGACAGAACTACGAGCAGTACTTC.

CDR3 sequence: CASSPWTWGKEQFF. CDR3 sequence (DNA): TGTGCCAGCAGCCCCTGGACTTGGGGCAAGGAGCAGTTCTTC. This chain links TRBV5-8 with TRBJ2-1, with D perhaps TRBD1 or TRBD2 (5 bases each). V was clipped by 4 bases and J by 10 bases, with 18 bases between them. This CDR3 is built from 14 residues. CDR1 SGHTS and CDR2 YDEGEE come from the germline V gene.

In nucleotides, the CDR3 is TGTGCCAGCAGCTTGATCTCTAGCACAGATACGCAGTATTTT. It is translated as CASSLISSTDTQYF. The chain recombines TRBV5-4 with TRBJ2-3; D remains unclear. This CDR3 has 14 residues. Trimming removed 1 base at V and 0 bases at J, with 6 bases between. Looked up from germline, CDR1 is SGHNT and CDR2 is YYREEE (reference sequence).

The CDR3 loop is CASSRGQDSEKLFF. The CDR3 bases are TGTGCCAGCAGCCGGGGACAAGATAGTGAAAAACTGTTTTTT. This chain uses TRBV7-9 with TRBJ1-4; the D gene is possibly TRBD1 (6 bases). CDR3 size: 14 residues. Germline V CDR1 and CDR2: SEHNR, FQNEAQ (reference sequence). The germline V and J ends were trimmed by 5 bases and 7 bases, with 14 bases remaining between them.

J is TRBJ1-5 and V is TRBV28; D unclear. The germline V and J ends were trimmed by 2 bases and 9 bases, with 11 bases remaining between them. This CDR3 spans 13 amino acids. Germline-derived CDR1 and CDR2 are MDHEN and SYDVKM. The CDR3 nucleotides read TGTGCCAGCAGTTTAGATCTATCACGGCCCCAGCATTTT. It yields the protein CASSLDLSRPQHF.

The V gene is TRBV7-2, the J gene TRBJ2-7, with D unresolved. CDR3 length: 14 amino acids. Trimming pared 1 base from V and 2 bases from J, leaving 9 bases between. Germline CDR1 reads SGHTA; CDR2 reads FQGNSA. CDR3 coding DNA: TGTGCCAGCAGCTTAGGATACGTCGCCTACGAGCAGTACTTC. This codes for CASSLGYVAYEQYF.

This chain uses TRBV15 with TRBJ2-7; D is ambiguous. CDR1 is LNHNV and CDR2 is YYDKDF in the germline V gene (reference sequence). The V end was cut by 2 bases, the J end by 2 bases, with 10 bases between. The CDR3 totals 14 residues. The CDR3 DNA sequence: TGTGCCACCAGCAGAAACGAAGGACCCTACGAGCAGTACTTC. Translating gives CATSRNEGPYEQYF.

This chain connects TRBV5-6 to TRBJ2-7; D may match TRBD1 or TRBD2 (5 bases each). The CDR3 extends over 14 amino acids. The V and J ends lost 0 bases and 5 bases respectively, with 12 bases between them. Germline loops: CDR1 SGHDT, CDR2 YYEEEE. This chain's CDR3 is CASSLVLGVDEQYF. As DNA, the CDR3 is TGTGCCAGCAGCTTGGTTCTGGGGGTCGACGAGCAGTACTTC. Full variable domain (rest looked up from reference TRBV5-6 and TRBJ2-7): DAGVTQSPTHLIKTRGQQVTLRCSPKSGHDTVSWYQQALGQGPQFIFQYYEEEERQRGNFPDRFSGHQFPNYSSELNVNALLLGDSALYLCASSLVLGVDEQYFGPGTRLTVT.

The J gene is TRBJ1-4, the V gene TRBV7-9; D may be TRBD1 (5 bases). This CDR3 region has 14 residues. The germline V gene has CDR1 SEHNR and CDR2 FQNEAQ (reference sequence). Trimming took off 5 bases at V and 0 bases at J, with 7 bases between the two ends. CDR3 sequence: CASSDSATNEKLFF. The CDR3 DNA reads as TGTGCCAGCAGCGACAGTGCAACTAATGAAAAACTGTTTTTT.

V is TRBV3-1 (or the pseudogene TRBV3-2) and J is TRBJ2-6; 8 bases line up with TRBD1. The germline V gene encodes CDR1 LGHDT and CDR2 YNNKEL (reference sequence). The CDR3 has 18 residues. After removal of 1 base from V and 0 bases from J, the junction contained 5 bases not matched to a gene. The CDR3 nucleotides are TGTGCCAGCAGCCAAGCCGGGACAGGCCGCTCTGGGGCCAACGTCCTGACTTTC. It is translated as CASSQAGTGRSGANVLTF.

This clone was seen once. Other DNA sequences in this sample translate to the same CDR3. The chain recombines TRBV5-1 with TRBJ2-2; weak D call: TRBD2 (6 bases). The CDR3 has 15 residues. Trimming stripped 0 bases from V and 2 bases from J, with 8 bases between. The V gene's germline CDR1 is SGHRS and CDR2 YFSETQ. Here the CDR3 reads CASSLGGANTGELFF. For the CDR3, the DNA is TGCGCCAGCAGCTTGGGCGGGGCAAACACCGGGGAGCTGTTTTTT.

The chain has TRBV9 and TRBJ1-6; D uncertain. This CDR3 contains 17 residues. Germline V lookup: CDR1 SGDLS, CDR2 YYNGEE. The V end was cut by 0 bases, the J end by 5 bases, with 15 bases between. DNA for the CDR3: TGTGCCAGCAGCGTAGGTACGCCCGGCTACGATAATTCACCCCTCCACTTT. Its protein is CASSVGTPGYDNSPLHF.

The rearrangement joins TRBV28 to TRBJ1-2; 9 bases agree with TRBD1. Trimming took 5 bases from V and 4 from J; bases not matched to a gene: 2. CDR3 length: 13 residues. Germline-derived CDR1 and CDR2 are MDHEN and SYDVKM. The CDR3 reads CASSRDRVYGYTF. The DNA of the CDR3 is TGTGCCAGCAGTCGGGACAGGGTCTATGGCTACACCTTC.

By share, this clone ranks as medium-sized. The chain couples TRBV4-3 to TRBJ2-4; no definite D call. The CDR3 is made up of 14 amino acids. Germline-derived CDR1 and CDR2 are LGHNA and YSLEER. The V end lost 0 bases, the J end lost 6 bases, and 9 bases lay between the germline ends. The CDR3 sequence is CASSQDRYRNIQYF. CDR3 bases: TGCGCCAGCAGCCAAGATCGCTACAGAAACATTCAGTACTTC.

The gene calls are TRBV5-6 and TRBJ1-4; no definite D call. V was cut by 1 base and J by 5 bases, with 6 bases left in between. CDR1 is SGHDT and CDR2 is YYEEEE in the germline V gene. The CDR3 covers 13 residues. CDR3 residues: CASSLLSNEKLFF. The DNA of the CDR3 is TGTGCCAGCAGCTTGTTGAGCAATGAAAAACTGTTTTTT.

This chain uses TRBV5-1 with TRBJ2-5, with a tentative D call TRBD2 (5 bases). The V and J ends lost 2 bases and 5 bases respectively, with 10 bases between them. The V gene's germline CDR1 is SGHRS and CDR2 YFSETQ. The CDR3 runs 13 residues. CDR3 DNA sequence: TGCGCCAGCAGCTTCACTGCTAGCGAGACCCAGTACTTC. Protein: CASSFTASETQYF.

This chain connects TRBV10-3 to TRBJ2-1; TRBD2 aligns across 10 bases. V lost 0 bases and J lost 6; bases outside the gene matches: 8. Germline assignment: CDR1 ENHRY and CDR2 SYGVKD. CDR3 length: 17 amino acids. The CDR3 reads CAISESRLAGDPNEQFF. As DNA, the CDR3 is TGTGCCATCAGTGAGTCGCGCCTAGCGGGAGATCCCAATGAGCAGTTCTTC.

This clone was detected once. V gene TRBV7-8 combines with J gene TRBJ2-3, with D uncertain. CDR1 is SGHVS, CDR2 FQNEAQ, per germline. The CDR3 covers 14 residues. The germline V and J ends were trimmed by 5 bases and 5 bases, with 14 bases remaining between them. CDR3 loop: CASSLEVTEDTQYF. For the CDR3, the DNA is TGTGCCAGCAGCCTCGAAGTAACCGAAGATACGCAGTATTTT.

CDR3 in amino acids: CASSVDTGPDTIYF. In DNA form, the CDR3 reads TGTGCCAGCAGCGTAGATACAGGTCCGGACACCATATATTTT. The chain is built from TRBV9 and TRBJ1-3, with a tentative D call TRBD1 (5 bases). The length of the CDR3 is 14 residues. V dropped 0 bases and J dropped 8 bases, with 12 bases sitting between them. Germline CDR1 SGDLS, CDR2 YYNGEE.

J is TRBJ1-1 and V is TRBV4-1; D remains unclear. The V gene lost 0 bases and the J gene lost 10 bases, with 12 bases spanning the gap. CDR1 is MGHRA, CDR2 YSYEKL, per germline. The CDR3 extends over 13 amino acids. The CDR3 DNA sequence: TGCGCCAGCAGCCAAGATGTAGGACTGGGAGCTTTCTTT. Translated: CASSQDVGLGAFF.

Written as DNA, the CDR3 is TGCGCCAGCAGCCACGCACAGGTGAATCAGCCCCAGCATTTT. Translated, it gives CASSHAQVNQPQHF. The V and J genes are TRBV4-1 and TRBJ1-5, with D tentatively TRBD1 (5 bases). CDR3 length equals 14 residues. Trimming shortened V by 3 bases and J by 4 bases, and 10 bases separated the two germline ends. Germline CDR1 reads MGHRA; CDR2 reads YSYEKL.

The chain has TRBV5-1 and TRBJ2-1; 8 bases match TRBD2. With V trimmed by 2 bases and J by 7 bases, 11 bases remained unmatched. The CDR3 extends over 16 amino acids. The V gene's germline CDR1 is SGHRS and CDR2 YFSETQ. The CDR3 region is CASSFQAGAGWNEQFF. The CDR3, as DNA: TGCGCCAGCAGCTTTCAAGCGGGAGCGGGTTGGAATGAGCAGTTCTTC.

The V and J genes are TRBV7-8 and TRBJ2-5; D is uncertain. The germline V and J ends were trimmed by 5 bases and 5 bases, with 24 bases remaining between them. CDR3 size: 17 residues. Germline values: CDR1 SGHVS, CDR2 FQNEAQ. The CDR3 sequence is CASSIKPPGLEVETQYF. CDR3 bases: TGTGCCAGCAGCATAAAGCCGCCAGGTCTAGAAGTGGAGACCCAGTACTTC.